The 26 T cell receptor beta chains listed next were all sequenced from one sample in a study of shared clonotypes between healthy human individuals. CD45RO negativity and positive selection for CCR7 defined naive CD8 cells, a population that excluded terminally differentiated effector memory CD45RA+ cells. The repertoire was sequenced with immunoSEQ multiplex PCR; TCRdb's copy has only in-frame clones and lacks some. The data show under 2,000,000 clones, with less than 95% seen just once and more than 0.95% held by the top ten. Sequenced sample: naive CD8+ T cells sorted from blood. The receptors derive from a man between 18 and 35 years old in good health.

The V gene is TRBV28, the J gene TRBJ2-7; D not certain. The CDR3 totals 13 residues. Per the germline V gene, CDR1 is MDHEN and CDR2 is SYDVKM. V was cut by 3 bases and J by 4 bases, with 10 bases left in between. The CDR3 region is CASSLWQPYEQYF. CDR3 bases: TGTGCCAGCAGTTTGTGGCAGCCATACGAGCAGTACTTC. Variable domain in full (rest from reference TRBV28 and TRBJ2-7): DVKVTQSSRYLVKRTGEKVFLECVQDMDHENMFWYRQDPGLGLRLIYFSYDVKMKEKGDIPEGYSVSREKKERFSLILESASTNQTSMYLCASSLWQPYEQYFGPGTRLTVT.

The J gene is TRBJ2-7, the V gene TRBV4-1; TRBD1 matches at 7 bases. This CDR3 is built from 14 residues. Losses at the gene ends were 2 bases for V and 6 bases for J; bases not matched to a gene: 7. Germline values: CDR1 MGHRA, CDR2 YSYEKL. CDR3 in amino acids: CASSQQTGSREQYF. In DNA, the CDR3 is TGCGCCAGCAGCCAACAGACAGGGAGTCGCGAGCAGTACTTC.

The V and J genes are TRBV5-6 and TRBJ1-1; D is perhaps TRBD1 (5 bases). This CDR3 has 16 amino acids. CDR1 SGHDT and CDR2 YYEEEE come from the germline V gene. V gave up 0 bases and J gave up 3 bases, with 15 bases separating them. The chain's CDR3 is CASSLVREGKDTEAFF. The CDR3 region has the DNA TGTGCCAGCAGCTTGGTCAGGGAGGGGAAGGACACTGAAGCTTTCTTT.

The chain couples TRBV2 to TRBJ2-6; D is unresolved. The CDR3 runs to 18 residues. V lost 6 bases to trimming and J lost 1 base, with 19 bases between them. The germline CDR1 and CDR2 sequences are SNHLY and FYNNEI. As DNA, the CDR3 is TGTGCCAGCAGGCTCTTGACCCTTACTACGTCTGGGGCCAACGTCCTGACTTTC. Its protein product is CASRLLTLTTSGANVLTF.

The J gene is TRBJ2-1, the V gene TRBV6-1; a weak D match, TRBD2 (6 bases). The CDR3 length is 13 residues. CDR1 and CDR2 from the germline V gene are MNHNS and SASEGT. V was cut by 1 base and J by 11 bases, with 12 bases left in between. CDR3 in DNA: TGTGCCAGCAGTGAAGGACGGGGGTGGCAGCAGTTCTTC. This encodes CASSEGRGWQQFF.

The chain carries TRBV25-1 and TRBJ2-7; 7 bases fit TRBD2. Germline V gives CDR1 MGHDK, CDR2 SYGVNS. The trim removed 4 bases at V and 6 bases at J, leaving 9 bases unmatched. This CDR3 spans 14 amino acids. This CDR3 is CASSAGRAGTEQYF. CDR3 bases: TGTGCCAGCAGTGCGGGGAGGGCCGGTACCGAGCAGTACTTC.

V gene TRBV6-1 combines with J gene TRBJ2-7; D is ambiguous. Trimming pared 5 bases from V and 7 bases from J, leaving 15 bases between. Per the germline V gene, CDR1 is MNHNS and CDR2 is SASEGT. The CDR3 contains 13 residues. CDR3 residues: CASSLTDLGEQYF. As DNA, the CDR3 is TGTGCCAGCAGTCTCACGGATCTAGGGGAGCAGTACTTC.

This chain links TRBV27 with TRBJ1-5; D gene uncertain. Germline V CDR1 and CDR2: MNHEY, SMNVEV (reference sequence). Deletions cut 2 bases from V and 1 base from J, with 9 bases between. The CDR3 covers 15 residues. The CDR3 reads CASSLGILSNQPQHF. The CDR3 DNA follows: TGTGCCAGCAGTTTAGGCATACTGAGCAATCAGCCCCAGCATTTT.

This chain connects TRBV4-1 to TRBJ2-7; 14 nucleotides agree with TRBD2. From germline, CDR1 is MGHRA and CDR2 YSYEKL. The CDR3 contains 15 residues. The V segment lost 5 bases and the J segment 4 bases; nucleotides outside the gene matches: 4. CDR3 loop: CASSLTSGGAYEQYF. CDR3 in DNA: TGCGCCAGCAGCTTGACTAGCGGGGGGGCTTACGAGCAGTACTTC.

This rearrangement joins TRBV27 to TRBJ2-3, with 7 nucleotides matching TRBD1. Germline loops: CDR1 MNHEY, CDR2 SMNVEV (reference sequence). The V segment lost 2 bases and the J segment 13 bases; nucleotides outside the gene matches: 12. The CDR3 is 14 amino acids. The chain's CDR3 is CASSLNRGRAGEYF. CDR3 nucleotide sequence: TGTGCCAGCAGTTTAAATAGGGGGCGGGCCGGGGAGTATTTT.

CDR3 nucleotide sequence: TGCAGCGTATCTGGCCGGGACTTCGGCGGAAACACCATATATTTT. Protein: CSVSGRDFGGNTIYF. The genes are TRBV29-1 and TRBJ1-3, with D tentatively TRBD1 (5 bases). Deletions cut 6 bases from V and 4 bases from J, with 19 bases between. In germline, CDR1 is SQVTM, CDR2 ANQGSEA. This CDR3 is 15 amino acids long.

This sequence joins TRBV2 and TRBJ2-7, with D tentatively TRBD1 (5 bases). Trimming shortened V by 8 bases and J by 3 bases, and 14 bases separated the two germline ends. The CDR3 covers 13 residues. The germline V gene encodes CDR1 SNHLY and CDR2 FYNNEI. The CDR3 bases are TGTGCCAGCTTCAGGGAAACGGACTACGAGCAGTACTTC. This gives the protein CASFRETDYEQYF.

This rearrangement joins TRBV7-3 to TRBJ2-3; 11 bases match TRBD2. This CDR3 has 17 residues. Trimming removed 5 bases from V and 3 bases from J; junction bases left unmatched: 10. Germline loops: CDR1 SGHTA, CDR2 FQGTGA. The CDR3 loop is CASSDDLAGGGTDTQYF. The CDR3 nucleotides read TGTGCCAGCAGCGATGATCTAGCGGGGGGCGGAACAGATACGCAGTATTTT.

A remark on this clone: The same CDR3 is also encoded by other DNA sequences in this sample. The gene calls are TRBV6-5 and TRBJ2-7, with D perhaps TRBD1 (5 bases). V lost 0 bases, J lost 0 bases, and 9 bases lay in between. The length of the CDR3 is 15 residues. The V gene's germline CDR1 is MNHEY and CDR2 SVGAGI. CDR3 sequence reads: CASSYSGQSSYEQYF. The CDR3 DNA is TGTGCCAGCAGTTACTCGGGGCAGTCCTCCTACGAGCAGTACTTC.

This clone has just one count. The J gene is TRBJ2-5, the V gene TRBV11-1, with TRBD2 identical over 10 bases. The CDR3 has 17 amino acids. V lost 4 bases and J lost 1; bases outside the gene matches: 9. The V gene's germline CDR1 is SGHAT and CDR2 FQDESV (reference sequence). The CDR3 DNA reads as TGTGCCAGCAGCTCAATACTAGCGGGGCTTAGCCAAGAGACCCAGTACTTC. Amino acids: CASSSILAGLSQETQYF.

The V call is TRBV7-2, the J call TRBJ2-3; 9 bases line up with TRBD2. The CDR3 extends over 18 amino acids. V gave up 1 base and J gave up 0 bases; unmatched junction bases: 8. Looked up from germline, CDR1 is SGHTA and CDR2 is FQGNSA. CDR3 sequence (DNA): TGTGCCAGCAGCTTAGGGCGGGGGGGCACGAAAAGCACAGATACGCAGTATTTT. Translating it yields CASSLGRGGTKSTDTQYF. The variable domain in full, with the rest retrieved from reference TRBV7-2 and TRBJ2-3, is GAGVSQSPSNKVTEKGKDVELRCDPISGHTALYWYRQSLGQGLEFLIYFQGNSAPDKSGLPSDRFSAERTGGSVSTLTIQRTQQEDSAVYLCASSLGRGGTKSTDTQYFGPGTRLTVL.

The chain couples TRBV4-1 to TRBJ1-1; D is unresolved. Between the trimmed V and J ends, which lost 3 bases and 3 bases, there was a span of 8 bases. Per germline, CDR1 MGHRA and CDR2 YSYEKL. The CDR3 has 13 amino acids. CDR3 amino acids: CASSHPPDTEAFF. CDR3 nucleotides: TGCGCCAGCAGCCACCCCCCGGACACTGAAGCTTTCTTT.

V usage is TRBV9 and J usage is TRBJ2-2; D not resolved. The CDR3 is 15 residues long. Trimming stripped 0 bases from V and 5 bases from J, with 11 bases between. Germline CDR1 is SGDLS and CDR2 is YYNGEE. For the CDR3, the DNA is TGTGCCAGCAGCGTAGACGACTTCACTACCGGGGAGCTGTTTTTT. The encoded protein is CASSVDDFTTGELFF.

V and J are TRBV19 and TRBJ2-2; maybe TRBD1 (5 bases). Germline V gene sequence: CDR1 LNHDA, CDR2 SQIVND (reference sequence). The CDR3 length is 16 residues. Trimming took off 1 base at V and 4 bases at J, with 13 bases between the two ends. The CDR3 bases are TGTGCCAGTAGTATAGGGAAGGGGCAGAGCACCGGGGAGCTGTTTTTT. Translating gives CASSIGKGQSTGELFF.

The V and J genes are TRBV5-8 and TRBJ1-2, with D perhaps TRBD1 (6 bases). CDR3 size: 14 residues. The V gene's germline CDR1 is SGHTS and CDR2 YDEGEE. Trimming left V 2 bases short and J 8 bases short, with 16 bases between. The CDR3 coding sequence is TGTGCCAGCAGCTTTTTACAGGGCTGGGAGGGCTACACCTTC. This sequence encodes CASSFLQGWEGYTF. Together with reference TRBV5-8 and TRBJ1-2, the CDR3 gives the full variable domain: EAGVTQSPTHLIKTRGQQATLRCSPISGHTSVYWYQQALGLGLQFLLWYDEGEERNRGNFPPRFSGRQFPNYSSELNVNALELEDSALYLCASSFLQGWEGYTFGSGTRLTVV.

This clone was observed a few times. CDR3: CASSLTRDYGYTF. The DNA of the CDR3 is TGTGCCAGCAGTCTTACTAGGGACTATGGCTACACCTTC. The chain links TRBV27 to TRBJ1-2, with D unresolved. V was clipped by 5 bases and J by 3 bases, with 10 bases between them. Per germline, CDR1 MNHEY and CDR2 SMNVEV (reference sequence). CDR3 length: 13 amino acids.

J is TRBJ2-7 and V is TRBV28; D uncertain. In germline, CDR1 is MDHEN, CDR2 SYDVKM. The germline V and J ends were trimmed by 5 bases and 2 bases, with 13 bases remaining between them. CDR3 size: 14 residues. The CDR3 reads CASSPSLNAYEQYF. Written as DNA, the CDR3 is TGTGCCAGCAGTCCATCATTAAACGCCTACGAGCAGTACTTC.

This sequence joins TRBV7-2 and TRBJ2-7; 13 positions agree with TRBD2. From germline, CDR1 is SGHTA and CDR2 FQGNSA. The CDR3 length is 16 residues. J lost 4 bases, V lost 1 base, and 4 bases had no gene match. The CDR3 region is CASSLGGTSGIYEQYF. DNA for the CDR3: TGTGCCAGCAGCTTAGGAGGGACTAGCGGGATATACGAGCAGTACTTC.

CDR3 region: CASSQGTGSMNTEAFF. For the CDR3, the DNA is TGCGCCAGCAGCCAGGGTACCGGGAGTATGAACACTGAAGCTTTCTTT. The genes are TRBV4-1 and TRBJ1-1; D remains ambiguous. CDR1 is MGHRA and CDR2 is YSYEKL in the germline V gene. Trimming stripped 3 bases from V and 0 bases from J, with 14 bases between. The CDR3 totals 16 residues.

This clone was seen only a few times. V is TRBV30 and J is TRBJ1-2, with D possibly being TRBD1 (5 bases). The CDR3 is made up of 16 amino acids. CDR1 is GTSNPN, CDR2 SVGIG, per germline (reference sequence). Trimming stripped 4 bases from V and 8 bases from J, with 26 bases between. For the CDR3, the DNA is TGTGCCTGGAATGCCTACCGGGACCCTCAAATGATAGGCTACACCTTC. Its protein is CAWNAYRDPQMIGYTF.

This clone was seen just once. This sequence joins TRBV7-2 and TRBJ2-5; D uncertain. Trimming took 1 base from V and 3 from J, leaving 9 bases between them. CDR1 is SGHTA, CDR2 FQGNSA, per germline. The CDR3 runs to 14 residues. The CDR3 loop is CASSLVRVEETQYF. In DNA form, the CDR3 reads TGTGCCAGCAGCTTAGTACGGGTTGAAGAGACCCAGTACTTC.